This T cell receptor (beta chain) was found in a study of shared clonotypes between healthy human individuals. Measured with immunoSEQ multiplex PCR; TCRdb has only the in-frame clones, and not every one. The sample holds about 2 million clones; about 95% are singletons and the top ten take around 1.1%. Terminally differentiated effector memory CD45RA+ cells were excluded by CCR7 positive selection of CD45RO-negative cells. Donors were Caucasian adults residing in Nashville, Tennessee, USA. This CDR3 spans 16 amino acids. This chain uses TRBV21-1 with TRBJ1-1; TRBD1, the D gene given by the table, was not confirmed from the DNA. TRBV21-1 is flagged as a pseudogene. The TCR sequence derives from a man between 18 and 35 years old in good health. Sequencing used naive CD8+ T cells sorted from blood. CDR3 sequence (DNA): TGTGCCAGCAGATACCCAGGGGGACGGCCCGGAACTGAAGCTTTCTTT. This sequence encodes CASRYPGGRPGTEAFF.